The 25 T cell receptor beta chains reported below all come from one sample, sequenced in a study of technical replicates of blood from several donors. Assay: immunoSEQ multiplex PCR; the TCRdb copy retains only in-frame clones and omits some. The table has roughly 79,000 clones, more than 85% seen once. Sequenced: T cells isolated from PBMCs. The receptors stem from a human donor in good health.

This rearrangement joins TRBV11-2 to TRBJ1-5, with 7 bases identical to TRBD1. CDR1 and CDR2 from the germline V gene are SGHAT and FQNNGV. The J segment lost 5 bases and the V segment lost 6 bases, leaving 1 base of the junction unmatched. This CDR3 contains 12 residues. The CDR3: CASSTGDQPQHF. DNA of the CDR3: TGTGCCAGCAGTACAGGGGATCAGCCCCAGCATTTT.

The rearrangement links TRBV7-8 to TRBJ2-1; D unclear. Trimming shortened V by 4 bases and J by 8 bases, and 15 bases separated the two germline ends. Germline-derived CDR1 and CDR2 are SGHVS and FQNEAQ. The CDR3 extends over 14 amino acids. This CDR3 is CASSSRSRFDEQFF. The CDR3 region has the DNA TGTGCCAGCAGCTCCCGGTCTAGATTCGATGAGCAGTTCTTC.

The chain carries TRBV6-1 and TRBJ1-1; 8 bases map to TRBD1. The germline V gene has CDR1 MNHNS and CDR2 SASEGT. After removal of 3 bases from V and 4 bases from J, the junction contained 7 bases not matched to a gene. The CDR3 totals 15 residues. CDR3 region: CASSDGQGRSTEAFF. CDR3 bases: TGTGCCAGCAGTGACGGACAGGGAAGAAGCACTGAAGCTTTCTTT.

This clone was observed once. The chain combines TRBV27 with TRBJ2-7; a weak D match, TRBD1 (6 bases). The germline CDR1 and CDR2 sequences are MNHEY and SMNVEV (reference sequence). The V and J ends lost 6 bases and 0 bases respectively, with 15 bases between them. This CDR3 region has 15 residues. The CDR3 coding sequence is TGTGCCAGCAGCCAGAATCTGGGGGCCTCCTACGAGCAGTACTTC. As protein: CASSQNLGASYEQYF.

The rearrangement uses TRBV18 and TRBJ1-4; 8 nucleotides line up with TRBD1. V dropped 3 bases and J dropped 10; count of bases not matched to a gene: 7. The germline V gene has CDR1 KGHSH and CDR2 LQKENI. This CDR3 contains 14 residues. CDR3 sequence: CASSPPDRARKLFF. The CDR3 DNA sequence: TGTGCCAGCTCACCTCCGGACAGGGCTCGAAAACTGTTTTTT.

The chain has TRBV5-1 and TRBJ1-4; D is undetermined. The germline V gene has CDR1 SGHRS and CDR2 YFSETQ. The CDR3 has 15 amino acids. V gave up 1 base and J gave up 0 bases, with 7 bases separating them. As DNA, the CDR3 is TGCGCCAGCAGCTTGACAGCAGCAACTAATGAAAAACTGTTTTTT. This gives the protein CASSLTAATNEKLFF.

This rearrangement joins TRBV29-1 to TRBJ2-6; D perhaps matches TRBD2 (6 bases). Trimming stripped 7 bases from V and 1 base from J, with 8 bases between. Looked up from germline, CDR1 is SQVTM and CDR2 is ANQGSEA. The length of the CDR3 is 13 residues. The CDR3: CSAGTSGANVLTF. In nucleotides, the CDR3 is TGCAGCGCAGGGACTTCTGGGGCCAACGTCCTGACTTTC.

J is TRBJ2-5 and V is TRBV25-1; TRBD2 matches at 7 bases. After removal of 8 bases from V and 2 bases from J, the junction contained 14 bases not matched to a gene. Per the germline V gene, CDR1 is MGHDK and CDR2 is SYGVNS. This CDR3 contains 16 residues. The CDR3 spells CASGPLGSGNQETQYF. CDR3 in DNA: TGTGCCAGCGGCCCTCTTGGCAGCGGGAATCAAGAGACCCAGTACTTC.

The rearrangement joins TRBV11-3 to TRBJ2-1; D is unresolved. This CDR3 comprises 15 residues. Trimming pared 2 bases from V and 7 bases from J, leaving 15 bases between. Germline V gene sequence: CDR1 SGHNT, CDR2 YENEEA. The CDR3 DNA sequence: TGTGCCAGCAGCTTATCCGGCAGGTTCTCAAATGAGCAGTTCTTC. This gives the protein CASSLSGRFSNEQFF.

The rearrangement links TRBV2 to TRBJ2-3, with 9 bases aligning to TRBD2. After removal of 8 bases from V and 6 bases from J, the junction contained 9 bases not matched to a gene. CDR3 size: 14 residues. Germline CDR1 reads SNHLY; CDR2 reads FYNNEI. CDR3 sequence (DNA): TGTGCCAGCCTAGGGAGCGGGGGGTCCGATACGCAGTATTTT. This sequence encodes CASLGSGGSDTQYF. The full variable domain, completed using reference TRBV2 and TRBJ2-3, is EPEVTQTPSHQVTQMGQEVILRCVPISNHLYFYWYRQILGQKVEFLVSFYNNEISEKSEIFDDQFSVERPDGSNFTLKIRSTKLEDSAMYFCASLGSGGSDTQYFGPGTRLTVL.

The chain couples TRBV6-1 to TRBJ2-7; 8 bases agree with TRBD2. The V gene's germline CDR1 is MNHNS and CDR2 SASEGT. J lost 5 bases, V lost 3 bases, and 9 bases had no gene match. The CDR3 runs to 15 residues. As DNA, the CDR3 is TGTGCCAGCAGTGATTGGGCGGGAGGCAAGGACGAGCAGTACTTC. The encoded protein is CASSDWAGGKDEQYF.

The chain combines TRBV29-1 with TRBJ2-2, with 8 bases identical to TRBD2. Per the germline V gene, CDR1 is SQVTM and CDR2 is ANQGSEA. This CDR3 contains 14 residues. J was trimmed by 1 base and V by 5 bases; bases with no gene match: 3. CDR3 residues: CSVLSGRNTGELFF. Here the CDR3 DNA reads TGCAGCGTTCTAAGCGGGAGGAACACCGGGGAGCTGTTTTTT.

The V call is TRBV19, the J call TRBJ1-1; D call uncertain. Germline CDR1 and CDR2: LNHDA and SQIVND (reference sequence). This CDR3 spans 14 amino acids. Trimming removed 4 bases from V and 0 bases from J, with 9 bases in between. The CDR3 DNA is TGTGCCAGTAGTAATGGTTCGGTGAACACTGAAGCTTTCTTT. It is translated as CASSNGSVNTEAFF.

V and J are TRBV18 and TRBJ1-2, with D possibly being TRBD1 (6 bases). This CDR3 comprises 15 residues. V lost 4 bases and J lost 3, with 15 bases in between. Germline CDR1 is KGHSH and CDR2 is LQKENI. DNA for the CDR3: TGTGCCAGCTCACTCAGGGAAGACAGGTACTATGGCTACACCTTC. Protein: CASSLREDRYYGYTF.

In its sample, this clone was seen a few times. The chain recombines TRBV14 with TRBJ2-1; 12 positions match TRBD2. The CDR3 spans 20 residues. From germline, CDR1 is SGHDN and CDR2 FVKESK. V was clipped by 3 bases and J by 0 bases; unmatched bases: 12. As DNA, the CDR3 is TGTGCCAGCAGCCATACCGGGACTAGCGGGTCTCCGAGCTCCTACAATGAGCAGTTCTTC. It codes for CASSHTGTSGSPSSYNEQFF.

This clone was observed a few times. The chain recombines TRBV2 with TRBJ2-7, with TRBD2 matching 7 bases. The CDR3 sequence is 15 residues long. Trimming at V came to 5 bases and at J to 3 bases, leaving 10 bases not matched to a gene. Germline-derived CDR1 and CDR2 are SNHLY and FYNNEI. The CDR3 loop reads CASSNFSGPLYEQYF. The CDR3, as DNA: TGTGCCAGCAGTAACTTTAGCGGGCCCCTCTACGAGCAGTACTTC. Together with reference TRBV2 and TRBJ2-7, the CDR3 gives the full variable domain: EPEVTQTPSHQVTQMGQEVILRCVPISNHLYFYWYRQILGQKVEFLVSFYNNEISEKSEIFDDQFSVERPDGSNFTLKIRSTKLEDSAMYFCASSNFSGPLYEQYFGPGTRLTVT.

This sequence joins TRBV5-1 and TRBJ1-4; no reliable D call. CDR3 size: 15 residues. Germline CDR1 reads SGHRS; CDR2 reads YFSETQ. Trimming took 6 bases from V and 7 from J, leaving 19 bases between them. This CDR3 reads CASTIGLENTEKLFF. CDR3 sequence (DNA): TGCGCCAGCACCATAGGCCTGGAGAATACTGAAAAACTGTTTTTT.

This clone occurred once. The V and J genes are TRBV5-1 and TRBJ1-1, with D maybe TRBD1 (6 bases). CDR1 SGHRS and CDR2 YFSETQ come from the germline V gene. The CDR3 has 15 residues. V lost 2 bases and J lost 0, with 11 bases in between. The CDR3 loop reads CASSLGGTVNTEAFF. CDR3 coding DNA: TGCGCCAGCAGCTTAGGGGGAACGGTGAACACTGAAGCTTTCTTT.

V and J are TRBV5-6 and TRBJ2-7; tentatively, D is TRBD2 (6 bases). The CDR3 covers 15 residues. The ends were cut back, 4 bases at V and 6 bases at J, with 20 bases in the middle. Germline values: CDR1 SGHDT, CDR2 YYEEEE. The CDR3 here is CASSVGPGGDGEQYF. The DNA of the CDR3 is TGTGCCAGCAGCGTAGGGCCGGGCGGGGATGGCGAGCAGTACTTC.

V is TRBV2 and J is TRBJ2-1; perhaps TRBD1 as D (6 bases). This CDR3 region has 15 residues. Trimming removed 5 bases at V and 2 bases at J, with 13 bases between. CDR1 is SNHLY, CDR2 FYNNEI, per germline. The CDR3 is CASSKTGATYNEQFF. The CDR3 coding sequence is TGTGCCAGCAGTAAGACAGGAGCCACCTACAATGAGCAGTTCTTC.

As concerns this clone: The junction differs from germline at one of its ends, possibly a read error. The chain joins TRBV7-7 to TRBJ2-5; 7 bases fit TRBD2. Germline V gene data show CDR1 as SSHAT and CDR2 as FNYEAQ (reference sequence). The CDR3 extends over 13 amino acids. CDR3 nucleotide sequence: TGTGCTAGCACTACTAGCGTACAAGAGACCCAGTACTTC. Translation: CASTTSVQETQYF.

The V call is TRBV15, the J call TRBJ2-1, with TRBD2 as a possible D gene (6 bases). This CDR3 is 13 amino acids long. The V gene lost 0 bases and the J gene lost 16 bases, with 16 bases spanning the gap. Germline CDR1 LNHNV, CDR2 YYDKDF (reference sequence). CDR3 residues: CATSRDLSGHGFF. CDR3 sequence (DNA): TGTGCCACCAGCAGAGATCTTAGCGGACACGGTTTCTTC.

The chain combines TRBV2 with TRBJ1-1; D gene ambiguous. V shed 7 bases and J shed 0 bases, with 9 bases lying between them. CDR1 is SNHLY and CDR2 is FYNNEI in the germline V gene. The CDR3 sequence is 13 residues long. The CDR3 protein is CASKKFMNTEAFF. The CDR3 DNA reads TGTGCCAGCAAAAAATTCATGAACACTGAAGCTTTCTTT.

This clone has a single count. The chain combines TRBV7-9 with TRBJ1-2, with TRBD1 matching over 9 bases. Trimming cost V 4 bases and J 4 bases; bases outside gene matches: 1. The CDR3 is made up of 13 amino acids. Germline lookup yields CDR1 SEHNR and CDR2 FQNEAQ (reference sequence). The CDR3 DNA reads as TGTGCCAGCAGCTCGGGACAGGGCTATGGCTACACCTTC. This encodes CASSSGQGYGYTF.

The chain combines TRBV28 with TRBJ1-1; 8 bases agree with TRBD1. CDR1 MDHEN and CDR2 SYDVKM come from the germline V gene. Trimming cost V 5 bases and J 4 bases; bases outside gene matches: 9. The CDR3 loop spans 15 amino acids. CDR3 DNA sequence: TGTGCCAGCAGTCTCGACAGGGGATGGAGCACTGAAGCTTTCTTT. It encodes CASSLDRGWSTEAFF.